What follows are 24 T cell receptor beta chains derived from one specimen sequenced in a study of identical twins. TCRdb called the 5' RACE reads again in MiXCR, with one record for every CDR3 protein. This table has approximately 550,000 distinct CDR3 sequences, about a fifth appearing once. The sample was also reused in another study, on yellow fever vaccine responses in identical twins.

The sample was CD4+ T cells sorted from blood. The receptors were sampled from a woman under 30 in good health.

This clonotype was recorded a few times. This chain connects TRBV20-1 to TRBJ2-1; 11 nucleotides agree with TRBD2. Germline V gene lookup returns CDR1 DFQATT and CDR2 SNEGSKA (reference sequence). J was trimmed by 7 bases and V by 4 bases; bases with no gene match: 6. The CDR3 length is 14 residues. The CDR3 nucleotides are TGCAGTGCTATTAGCGGGGGGGCAAGGAATGAGCAGTTCTTC. Amino acid sequence: CSAISGGARNEQFF.

A few counts support this clonotype. V is TRBV19 and J is TRBJ1-2; TRBD1 matches at 7 bases. With 10 bases clipped from V and 4 bases from J, the junction kept 9 bases outside the gene matches. The CDR3 contains 13 residues. From germline, CDR1 is LNHDA and CDR2 SQIVND (reference sequence). This chain's CDR3 is CATGGGDGYGYTF. DNA for the CDR3: TGTGCCACAGGAGGGGGCGATGGCTATGGCTACACCTTC.

This clonotype was observed a handful of times. The rearrangement links TRBV29-1 to TRBJ2-3; D might be TRBD1 (5 bases). Germline CDR1 reads SQVTM; CDR2 reads ANQGSEA. The CDR3 extends over 13 amino acids. The V gene lost 5 bases and the J gene lost 1 base, with 10 bases spanning the gap. CDR3 sequence (DNA): TGCAGCGTTCGCAGGGAAGGCACAGATACGCAGTATTTT. Encoded protein: CSVRREGTDTQYF.

The genes are TRBV12-5 and TRBJ1-3; 7 nucleotides align to TRBD1. Germline trimming cut 2 bases from V and 2 bases from J; bases unmatched to any gene: 6. This CDR3 spans 16 amino acids. The germline V gene has CDR1 LGHNT and CDR2 FRNRAP. In DNA form, the CDR3 reads TGTGCTAGTGGTTTGCTTCCTCAGGGGGCTGGAAACACCATATATTTT. It codes for CASGLLPQGAGNTIYF.

The rearrangement links TRBV18 to TRBJ1-6, with D uncertain. CDR1 and CDR2 from the germline V gene are KGHSH and LQKENI. V gave up 3 bases and J gave up 9 bases, with 15 bases separating them. The CDR3 has 15 amino acids. The CDR3 protein is CASSPVESSGSPLHF. The CDR3 nucleotides are TGTGCCAGCTCACCCGTCGAATCGTCGGGTTCACCCCTCCACTTT.

The J gene is TRBJ2-1, the V gene TRBV29-1; possibly TRBD2 for D (5 bases). Trimming took off 2 bases at V and 10 bases at J, with 12 bases between the two ends. CDR1 is SQVTM, CDR2 ANQGSEA, per germline. CDR3 size: 12 residues. CDR3 DNA: TGCAGCGTTGAAAGTCCGGGGATGGAGCAGTTCTTC. Translated, it gives CSVESPGMEQFF.

This clonotype showed up just a few times. The chain carries TRBV12-3 or TRBV12-4 and TRBJ2-3, with TRBD1 identical over 11 bases. The V and J ends lost 7 bases and 6 bases, in that order; junction bases with no gene match: 6. The CDR3 spans 14 residues. This CDR3 is CASTAGTGGDTQYF. CDR3 in DNA: TGTGCCAGCACCGCCGGGACAGGGGGGGATACGCAGTATTTT.

The chain recombines TRBV18 with TRBJ2-5; 7 nucleotides line up with TRBD1. Looked up from germline, CDR1 is KGHSH and CDR2 is LQKENI. The CDR3 covers 13 residues. With 10 bases clipped from V and 1 base from J, the junction kept 6 bases outside the gene matches. The CDR3 nucleotides read TGTGCCACCCTACAGGGGCCCCAAGAGACCCAGTACTTC. Translating it yields CATLQGPQETQYF.

This clonotype was detected a few times. The V gene is TRBV20-1, the J gene TRBJ2-3, with D maybe TRBD2 (5 bases). Between the trimmed V and J ends, which lost 0 bases and 4 bases, there was a span of 14 bases. The CDR3 runs 15 residues. CDR1 is DFQATT and CDR2 is SNEGSKA in the germline V gene (reference sequence). The CDR3 DNA is TGCAGTGCTAGAGAAGGGTCCCTAGCAGCAGATACGCAGTATTTT. Translating it yields CSAREGSLAADTQYF.

The sample holds a few counts of this clonotype. This rearrangement joins TRBV9 to TRBJ2-3; 9 nucleotides align to TRBD2. The ends lost 3 bases at V and 0 bases at J; junction bases unmatched: 8. This CDR3 is built from 17 residues. Germline V gene data show CDR1 as SGDLS and CDR2 as YYNGEE. The CDR3 region is CASSDHRLAASTDTQYF. CDR3 sequence (DNA): TGTGCCAGCAGCGACCACCGACTAGCGGCTAGCACAGATACGCAGTATTTT. The full variable domain, in which reference TRBV9 and TRBJ2-3 provide the parts outside the CDR3, is DSGVTQTPKHLITATGQRVTLRCSPRSGDLSVYWYQQSLDQGLQFLIQYYNGEERAKGNILERFSAQQFPDLHSELNLSSLELGDSALYFCASSDHRLAASTDTQYFGPGTRLTVL.

The sample holds a few counts of this clonotype. The chain combines TRBV29-1 with TRBJ2-5, with D maybe TRBD2 (5 bases). Germline CDR1 reads SQVTM; CDR2 reads ANQGSEA. With 4 bases removed from V and 2 bases from J, the gap between germline ends came to 17 bases. This CDR3 contains 15 residues. In nucleotides, the CDR3 is TGCAGCGTTGCTATGGTAGCGAGGGCACAAGAGACCCAGTACTTC. Protein: CSVAMVARAQETQYF.

The J gene is TRBJ2-1, the V gene TRBV20-1; 8 bases map to TRBD1. This CDR3 comprises 15 residues. The germline CDR1 and CDR2 sequences are DFQATT and SNEGSKA (reference sequence). The V segment lost 4 bases and the J segment 7 bases; nucleotides outside the gene matches: 12. The CDR3 DNA is TGCAGTGCTACGCCAGGCGGGACAGGACTGAATGAGCAGTTCTTC. Protein: CSATPGGTGLNEQFF.

This chain uses TRBV20-1 with TRBJ2-5; D is possibly TRBD1 (5 bases). V lost 4 bases, J lost 5 bases, and 14 bases lay in between. The germline gives CDR1 DFQATT, CDR2 SNEGSKA (reference sequence). This CDR3 has 13 amino acids. The CDR3 DNA sequence: TGCAGTGCTACCACGCCCCCAGGGGAGACCCAGTACTTC. Translated: CSATTPPGETQYF.

The J gene is TRBJ2-4, the V gene TRBV27; 12 nucleotides agree with TRBD1. Germline V lookup: CDR1 MNHEY, CDR2 SMNVEV (reference sequence). The junction had 14 bases not matched to a gene; V was cut back by 5 bases and J by 0 bases. The CDR3 has 20 amino acids. CDR3 region: CASSPGQGAGGGLAKNIQYF. The DNA for the CDR3 is TGTGCCAGCAGTCCGGGACAGGGGGCCGGGGGGGGTCTAGCCAAAAACATTCAGTACTTC.

In this sample, this clonotype turned up a few times. The CDR3 sequence: CASSQPSLAVSNEQFF. The DNA for the CDR3 is TGTGCCAGCAGCCAGCCGTCGCTAGCAGTAAGTAATGAGCAGTTCTTC. The rearrangement joins TRBV4-2 to TRBJ2-1, with D possibly TRBD2 on 5 matching bases. CDR3 length equals 16 residues. CDR1 and CDR2 (germline): LGHNA, YNFKEQ. The V and J ends lost 3 bases and 7 bases respectively, with 19 bases between them.

This clonotype has a handful of counts. The chain recombines TRBV12-3 or TRBV12-4 with TRBJ2-7, with D unresolved. V lost 2 bases to trimming and J lost 8 bases, with 7 bases between them. The CDR3 consists of 11 residues. The CDR3 DNA sequence: TGTGCCAGCAGTTTAAATCAAAAGCAGTACTTC. This translates into CASSLNQKQYF.

This clonotype turned up a few times. The chain joins TRBV10-3 to TRBJ2-2; D not resolved. CDR1 and CDR2 from the germline V gene are ENHRY and SYGVKD. Trimming removed 5 bases from V and 4 bases from J, with 8 bases in between. The CDR3 consists of 13 residues. The CDR3 region is CAISSRGTGELFF. In DNA, the CDR3 is TGTGCCATCAGTTCCCGTGGCACCGGGGAGCTGTTTTTT.

V is TRBV12-3 or TRBV12-4 and J is TRBJ1-1; tentative D call: TRBD1 (5 bases). The CDR3 runs to 13 residues. V lost 1 base to trimming and J lost 10 bases, with 13 bases between them. The CDR3 is CASSLGAGPGAFF. The CDR3 DNA reads as TGTGCCAGCAGTTTAGGTGCGGGGCCGGGAGCTTTCTTT.

The chain is built from TRBV7-9 and TRBJ2-1; D perhaps matches TRBD1 (6 bases). Germline V lookup: CDR1 SEHNR, CDR2 FQNEAQ (reference sequence). CDR3 length equals 15 residues. V lost 6 bases to trimming and J lost 7 bases, with 19 bases between them. For the CDR3, the DNA is TGTGCCAGCAGTATACAGGGAAAGGGGATAAATGAGCAGTTCTTC. Amino acids: CASSIQGKGINEQFF.

This clonotype has just a few counts. The V and J genes are TRBV11-3 and TRBJ2-5; the D is unclear. CDR3 length equals 15 residues. V lost 5 bases and J lost 2, with 15 bases in between. Looked up from germline, CDR1 is SGHNT and CDR2 is YENEEA. The CDR3 spells CASSIDRRIQETQYF. The CDR3 DNA is TGTGCCAGCAGCATCGATCGACGGATTCAAGAGACCCAGTACTTC.

A few counts support this clonotype. J is TRBJ2-7 and V is TRBV21-1; the table names TRBD2, a call not compared with the DNA. TRBV21-1 is annotated as a pseudogene. The CDR3 has 15 residues. The CDR3 loop is CASSRGTSGSNEQYF. The DNA for the CDR3 is TGTGCCAGCAGCCGAGGGACTAGCGGGAGCAACGAGCAGTACTTC.

This clonotype has a handful of counts. The chain carries TRBV3-1 and TRBJ2-7, with D unresolved. The CDR3 is 11 residues long. Germline values: CDR1 LGHDT, CDR2 YNNKEL (reference sequence). Trimming removed 1 base at V and 10 bases at J, with 8 bases between. Written as DNA, the CDR3 is TGTGCCAGCAGCCAAGTGGGGTCTCAGTACTTC. Its protein product is CASSQVGSQYF.

In this sample, this clonotype turned up once. This sequence joins TRBV5-1 and TRBJ2-6, with 7 bases lining up with TRBD1. This CDR3 has 19 residues. V lost 2 bases, J lost 2 bases, and 13 bases stayed unmatched. Germline loops: CDR1 SGHRS, CDR2 YFSETQ. The CDR3 here is CASSFGQVDVPAGANVLTF. The CDR3 DNA follows: TGCGCCAGCAGCTTTGGACAGGTCGACGTTCCGGCTGGGGCCAACGTCCTGACTTTC. Supplemented by reference TRBV5-1 and TRBJ2-6, the full variable domain reads KAGVTQTPRYLIKTRGQQVTLSCSPISGHRSVSWYQQTPGQGLQFLFEYFSETQRNKGNFPGRFSGRQFSNSRSEMNVSTLELGDSALYLCASSFGQVDVPAGANVLTFGAGSRLTVL.

This clonotype has just a few counts. The chain carries TRBV7-9 and TRBJ2-3, with 11 bases identical to TRBD2. V was pared by 5 bases and J by 5 bases, with 3 bases of the junction left unmatched. The length of the CDR3 is 14 residues. Per germline, CDR1 SEHNR and CDR2 FQNEAQ (reference sequence). This CDR3 reads CASSQGTSGDTQYF. The CDR3 bases are TGTGCCAGCAGCCAAGGGACTAGCGGAGATACGCAGTATTTT.